A selection of T cell receptor beta chains follows, all from one sample in a study of blood T cell repertoires in COVID-19. Generated by immunoSEQ multiplex PCR, the TCRdb table keeps only in-frame clones and is missing some. Here the sample spans a few hundred thousand clones, over 80% being singletons. Specimen: PBMCs or T cells enriched from blood (not recorded which). The receptors shown here come from a man aged 25-40 years who had recovered from COVID-19. The CDR3 runs from the conserved cysteine through the conserved F or W. The D gene is left open where the match is weak. The size of a clone is reported for some rows only, either as once, few or many, or as a class for expanded clones.

size	V	J	D	DNA	CDR3
once	TRBV3-1/TRBV3-2	TRBJ1-3	TRBD1	TGTGCCAGCAGCCAAGGGGGACAGCTAGTTCCTGGAAACACCATATATTTT	CASSQGGQLVPGNTIYF
NA	TRBV28	TRBJ2-2	NA	TGTGCCAGCAGCCTTCTCGGAGAAACCGCCGGGGAGCTGTTTTTT	CASSLLGETAGELFF
NA	TRBV5-1	TRBJ1-2	TRBD1	TGCGCCAGCAGCCCACCGGGACAGGGGGGCTATGGCTACACCTTC	CASSPPGQGGYGYTF
NA	TRBV6-2/TRBV6-3	TRBJ1-1	TRBD1	TGTGCCAGCAGTTACGGTCCCGACAGGGAAATGAACACTGAAGCTTTCTTT	CASSYGPDREMNTEAFF
NA	TRBV13	TRBJ2-1	TRBD1	TGTGCCAGCAGCTTCCGGGACAGAAACAATGAGCAGTTCTTC	CASSFRDRNNEQFF
NA	TRBV13	TRBJ2-7	NA	TGTGCCAGCAGCTTAGTCGCCAGATTCTACGAGCAGTACTTC	CASSLVARFYEQYF
NA	TRBV3-1/TRBV3-2	TRBJ1-3	NA	TGTGCCAGCAGCCAAGACCAGGCAGGGATCCAGGACAAACTCTTCTCTGGAAACACCATATATTTT	CASSQDQAGIQDKLFSGNTIYF
NA	TRBV30	TRBJ2-3	NA	TGTGCCTGGAGTGGCGTTGGCCTAGAGGAGACTACCGAGGTCACAGATACGCAGTATTTT	CAWSGVGLEETTEVTDTQYF
NA	TRBV4-3	TRBJ2-2	TRBD1	TGCGCCAGCAGCCAAGTTGCAGGGGGCGCTTGGGACGGGGAGCTGTTTTTT	CASSQVAGGAWDGELFF
NA	TRBV4-3	TRBJ1-2	TRBD1	TGCGCCAGCAGCCAAAGGACAGGGGGTTATGGCTACACCTTC	CASSQRTGGYGYTF
once	TRBV7-2	TRBJ2-7	TRBD2	TGTGCCAGCAGCCCTGGGACTAGCGGCTCCTACGAGCAGTACTTC	CASSPGTSGSYEQYF
NA	TRBV6-5	TRBJ1-6	NA	TGTCCGGGCAGGGATTCACCCCTCCACTTT	CPGRDSPLHF
NA	TRBV28	TRBJ2-3	TRBD2	TGTGCCAGCAGTTCAGCGGGAGGGCAGACAGATACGCAGTATTTT	CASSSAGGQTDTQYF
NA	TRBV5-1	TRBJ1-1	NA	TGCGCCAGCAGCTTATTTACAGGACTGAACACTGAAGCTTTCTTT	CASSLFTGLNTEAFF
NA	TRBV6-2/TRBV6-3	TRBJ1-5	NA	TGTGCCAGCAGCCCCGGGACTTATAGCAATCAGCCCCAGCATTTT	CASSPGTYSNQPQHF
NA	TRBV10-3	TRBJ2-7	TRBD1	TGTGCCATCAGTGAGCCCACAGGGGCCGTCTACGAGCAGTACTTC	CAISEPTGAVYEQYF
NA	TRBV18	TRBJ2-7	TRBD1	TGTGCCAGCTCACCGGACAGGGGCGAGCAGTACTTC	CASSPDRGEQYF
NA	TRBV6-2/TRBV6-3	TRBJ2-2	TRBD2	TGTGCCAGCAGCCATCCGGGACTAGTAACCCCCGGGGAGCTGTTTTTT	CASSHPGLVTPGELFF
once	TRBV29-1	TRBJ1-3	NA	TGCAGCGTTGAAGATCGAGGGCCTGGAAACACCATATATTTT	CSVEDRGPGNTIYF
NA	TRBV2	TRBJ2-2	TRBD2	TGTGCCAGCAGTTTCGTCTTACTAGCGGGAGGGAGGCCCGGGGAGCTGTTTTTT	CASSFVLLAGGRPGELFF
NA	TRBV7-8	TRBJ1-1	NA	TGTGCCAGCAGCCCCTGGCAGGGGAACCCGAACACTGAAGCTTTCTTT	CASSPWQGNPNTEAFF
few	TRBV7-9	TRBJ1-4	NA	TGTGCCAGCAGCCCCCGGGGGGGGATGGCTAATGAAAAACTGTTTTTT	CASSPRGGMANEKLFF
NA	TRBV4-3	TRBJ2-5	TRBD2	TGCGCCAGCAGCCCCGGGACTAGCGGGGTAGAGACCCAGTACTTC	CASSPGTSGVETQYF
NA	TRBV30	TRBJ2-7	TRBD2	TGTGCCTGGAGGGGGACTAGCGGGAGTCGCGAGCAGTACTTC	CAWRGTSGSREQYF
few	TRBV12-3/TRBV12-4	TRBJ1-1	NA	TGTGCCAGCAGTTTCGACAGTCAAGCTTTCTTT	CASSFDSQAFF
NA	TRBV5-4	TRBJ2-7	TRBD2	TGTGCCAGCAGCTGGGGACGGGGGGGTTTTGCGAACTACGAGCAGTACTTC	CASSWGRGGFANYEQYF
NA	TRBV7-2	TRBJ1-2	TRBD1	TGTGCCAGCAGCTTTGGGACAGGGTTGAACTATGGCTACACCTTC	CASSFGTGLNYGYTF
NA	TRBV19	TRBJ1-3	TRBD1	TGTGCCAGTAGTATAAGACAGGGGGGGAACACCATATATTTT	CASSIRQGGNTIYF
NA	TRBV6-5	TRBJ1-5	NA	TGTGCCAGCACCAACACCCCCGATCAGCCCCAGCATTTT	CASTNTPDQPQHF
once	TRBV6-2/TRBV6-3	TRBJ2-5	TRBD2	TGTGCCAGCAGTTCCCTACCGACTAGCGAGCGGCGGACCCAGTACTTC	CASSSLPTSERRTQYF
NA	TRBV6-5	TRBJ2-5	TRBD2	TGTGCCAGCTCTTATATTACTAGCGGAGAGACCCAGTACTTC	CASSYITSGETQYF
NA	TRBV28	TRBJ2-6	TRBD1	TGTGCCAGCAGCCCTAGGACAGGGAAGGAAAACTCTGGGGCCAACGTCCTGACTTTC	CASSPRTGKENSGANVLTF
NA	TRBV6-6	TRBJ1-2	TRBD1	TGTGCCAGCAGTTACTCGATGGACAGGGGTGATGGCTACACCTTC	CASSYSMDRGDGYTF
NA	TRBV2	TRBJ2-3	NA	TGTGCCAGCAGCTATACAGATACGCAGTATTTT	CASSYTDTQYF
NA	TRBV11-3	TRBJ2-2	TRBD1	TGTGCCAGCAGCGTGCAGGGGGCCGACACCGGGGAGCTGTTTTTT	CASSVQGADTGELFF
NA	TRBV11-2	TRBJ1-6	NA	TGTGCCAGCAGCTTAGATCTTCAGAATTCACCCCTCCACTTT	CASSLDLQNSPLHF
NA	TRBV6-6	TRBJ1-3	TRBD1	TGTGCCAGCAGTCCCCGGGACAGGGTTATGAGGTCCTCTGGAAACACCATATATTTT	CASSPRDRVMRSSGNTIYF
NA	TRBV5-5	TRBJ1-1	NA	TGTGCCAGCAGCTTGAGGCCGGGTGCGAACACTGAAGCTTTCTTT	CASSLRPGANTEAFF
NA	TRBV6-6	TRBJ2-2	TRBD1	TGTGCCAGCAGTTTCATCCGACAGGGTAGCGGGGAGCTGTTTTTT	CASSFIRQGSGELFF
NA	TRBV10-1	TRBJ2-7	NA	TGCGCCAGCAGTGAGTGGTCAGGGAATAACTACGAGCAGTACTTC	CASSEWSGNNYEQYF
once	TRBV30	TRBJ2-6	TRBD1	TGTGCCTGGAGCTACAGGGGTGGTGGGGCCAACGTCCTGACTTTC	CAWSYRGGGANVLTF
NA	TRBV28	TRBJ1-5	TRBD1	TGTGCCAGCAGTTTAAGGGACAGGGCTTGGGGAGGCAATCAGCCCCAGCATTTT	CASSLRDRAWGGNQPQHF
few	TRBV10-3	TRBJ2-5	TRBD1	TGTGCCACCTGGGACAGGGCCCTCCAAGAGACCCAGTACTTC	CATWDRALQETQYF
NA	TRBV18	TRBJ1-2	NA	TGTGCCAGCTCACTTCGGGATTCGAGTGGCTACACCTTC	CASSLRDSSGYTF
NA	TRBV18	TRBJ2-7	NA	TGTGCCAGCTCGAGGGGGAGTAGACCCTACGAGCAGTACTTC	CASSRGSRPYEQYF
NA	TRBV18	TRBJ1-5	NA	TGTGCCAGCTCAGAACGGGATCAGCCCCAGCATTTT	CASSERDQPQHF
NA	TRBV3-1/TRBV3-2	TRBJ2-1	TRBD2	TGTGCCAGCAGCCAAGAGGGACTAGCGGGAGCAGGCCCCTACAATGAGCAGTTCTTC	CASSQEGLAGAGPYNEQFF
NA	TRBV19	TRBJ2-7	NA	TGTGCCAGTAGTATAGATGCTCGAGGGCCCTACGAGCAGTACTTC	CASSIDARGPYEQYF
NA	TRBV7-9	TRBJ2-5	NA	TGTGCCAGCAGCCCTAGCGGCTTTACAGGGCCGTACCAAGAGACCCAGTACTTC	CASSPSGFTGPYQETQYF
NA	TRBV4-2	TRBJ1-4	NA	TGTGCCAGCAGCCCCGGGGGAGGGAGGGGGATTGAAAAACTGTTTTTT	CASSPGGGRGIEKLFF